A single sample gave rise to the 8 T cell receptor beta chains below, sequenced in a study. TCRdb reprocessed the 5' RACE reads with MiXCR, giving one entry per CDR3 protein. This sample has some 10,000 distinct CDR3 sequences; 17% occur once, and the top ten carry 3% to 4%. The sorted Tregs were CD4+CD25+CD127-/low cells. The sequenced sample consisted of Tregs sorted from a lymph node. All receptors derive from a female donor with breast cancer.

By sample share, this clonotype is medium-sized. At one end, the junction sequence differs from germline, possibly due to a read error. The chain's CDR3 is CASSNSNTQYF. For the CDR3, the DNA is TGTGCCAGCAGTAACTCAAATACGCAGTATTTT. The V gene is TRBV6-5, the J gene TRBJ2-3; no clear D gene. Germline V CDR1 and CDR2: MNHEY, SVGAGI. The CDR3 has 11 residues.

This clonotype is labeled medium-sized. In DNA form, the CDR3 reads TGTGCCAGCAGCTTAGTACTAGCGGGAGGAGATACGCAGTATTTT. Encoded protein: CASSLVLAGGDTQYF. The J gene is TRBJ2-3, the V gene TRBV13; 12 nucleotides agree with TRBD2. Germline-derived CDR1 and CDR2 are PRHDT and FYEKMQ (reference sequence). The junction had 1 base not matched to a gene; V was cut back by 1 base and J by 5 bases. This CDR3 region has 15 residues.

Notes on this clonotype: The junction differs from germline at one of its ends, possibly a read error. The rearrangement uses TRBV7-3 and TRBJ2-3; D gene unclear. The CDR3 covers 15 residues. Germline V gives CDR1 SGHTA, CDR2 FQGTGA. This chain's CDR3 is CASSSASSLGDTQYF. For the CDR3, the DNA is TGCGCCAGCAGCTCGGCCTCTTCTCTGGGAGATACGCAGTATTTT.

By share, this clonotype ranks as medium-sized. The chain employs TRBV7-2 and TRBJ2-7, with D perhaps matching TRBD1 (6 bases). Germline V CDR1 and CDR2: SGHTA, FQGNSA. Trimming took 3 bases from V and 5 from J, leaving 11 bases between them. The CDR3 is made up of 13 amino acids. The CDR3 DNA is TGTGCCAGCAGCTTTTACCGGGACAACGAGCAGTACTTC. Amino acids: CASSFYRDNEQYF.

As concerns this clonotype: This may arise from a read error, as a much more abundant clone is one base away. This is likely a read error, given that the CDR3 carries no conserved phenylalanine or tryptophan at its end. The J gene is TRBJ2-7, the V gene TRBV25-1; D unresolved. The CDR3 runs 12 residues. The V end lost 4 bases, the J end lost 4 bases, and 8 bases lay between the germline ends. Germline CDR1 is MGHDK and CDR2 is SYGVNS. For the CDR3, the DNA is TGTGCCAGCAGTGCGACGGGTTACGAGCAGTACTCC. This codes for CASSATGYEQYS.

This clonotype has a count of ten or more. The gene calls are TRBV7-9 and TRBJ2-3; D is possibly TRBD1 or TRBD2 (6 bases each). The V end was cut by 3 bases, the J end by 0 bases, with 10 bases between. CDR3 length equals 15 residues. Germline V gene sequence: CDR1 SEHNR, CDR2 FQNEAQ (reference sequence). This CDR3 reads CASSFGGTSTDTQYF. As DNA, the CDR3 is TGTGCCAGCAGCTTTGGCGGGACAAGCACAGATACGCAGTATTTT.

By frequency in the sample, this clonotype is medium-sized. CDR3 nucleotides: TGCGCCAGCAGCCTCCTCGCGGGGTGGGAGCTGGTTAATGAGCAGTTCTTC. This encodes CASSLLAGWELVNEQFF. The gene calls are TRBV4-1 and TRBJ2-1; D possibly corresponds to TRBD2 (6 bases). In germline, CDR1 is MGHRA, CDR2 YSYEKL. V was cut by 4 bases and J by 7 bases, with 23 bases left in between. The CDR3 contains 17 residues.

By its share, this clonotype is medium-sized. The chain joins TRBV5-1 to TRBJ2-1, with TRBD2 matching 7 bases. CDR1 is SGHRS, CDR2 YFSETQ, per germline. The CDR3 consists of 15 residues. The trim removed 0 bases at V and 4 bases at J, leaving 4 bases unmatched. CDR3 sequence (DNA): TGCGCCAGCAGCTTGGAGTCTAGCGGATACAATGAGCAGTTCTTC. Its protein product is CASSLESSGYNEQFF. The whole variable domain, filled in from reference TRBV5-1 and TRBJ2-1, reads KAGVTQTPRYLIKTRGQQVTLSCSPISGHRSVSWYQQTPGQGLQFLFEYFSETQRNKGNFPGRFSGRQFSNSRSEMNVSTLELGDSALYLCASSLESSGYNEQFFGPGTRLTVL.